The entry below describes one TCR beta chain. Data came from immunoSEQ multiplex PCR; TCRdb stores just in-frame clones and leaves some out. The sample has about 360,000 clones, about 89% seen once; the top ten hold 1.5% to 2%. Germline CDR1 is SGHTA and CDR2 is FQGTGA. The ends lost 5 bases at V and 12 bases at J; junction bases unmatched: 11. The CDR3 totals 14 residues. Participants came from some 23 US areas, aged roughly 18 to 90 years. The record originates from a study of blood T cell repertoires in COVID-19. In the study overall: The study counted Cohort 3 donors as recovered given two negative PCRs, clearance, or symptom resolution. T cells, B-cell-depleted T cells, or PBMCs supplied cDNA or gDNA.

The sequence came from a man aged 40-49 years in a cohort exposed to, infected with or recovered from COVID-19 (not recorded which). Sequenced sample: PBMCs or T cells enriched from blood (not recorded which). The rearrangement joins TRBV7-3 to TRBJ2-1, with 9 bases aligning to TRBD2. The chain's CDR3 is CASSKGLAGETQFF. The CDR3 DNA reads as TGTGCCAGCAGCAAGGGACTAGCAGGAGAAACGCAGTTCTTC.